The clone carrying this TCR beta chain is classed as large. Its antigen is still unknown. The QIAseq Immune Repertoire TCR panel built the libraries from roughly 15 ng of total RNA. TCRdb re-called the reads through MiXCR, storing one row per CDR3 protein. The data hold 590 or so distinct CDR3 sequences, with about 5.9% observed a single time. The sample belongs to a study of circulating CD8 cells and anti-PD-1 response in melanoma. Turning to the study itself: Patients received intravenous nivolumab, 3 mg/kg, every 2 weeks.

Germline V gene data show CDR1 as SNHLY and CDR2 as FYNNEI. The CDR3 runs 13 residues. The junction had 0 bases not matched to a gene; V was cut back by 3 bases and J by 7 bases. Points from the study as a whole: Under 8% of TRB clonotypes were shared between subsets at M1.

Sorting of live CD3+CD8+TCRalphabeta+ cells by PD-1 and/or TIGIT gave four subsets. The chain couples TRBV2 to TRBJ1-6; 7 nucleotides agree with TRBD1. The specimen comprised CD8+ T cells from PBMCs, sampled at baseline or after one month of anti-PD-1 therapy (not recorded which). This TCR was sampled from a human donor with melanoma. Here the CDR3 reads CASSDRGNSPLHF. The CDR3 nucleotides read TGTGCCAGCAGTGACAGGGGGAATTCACCCCTCCACTTT. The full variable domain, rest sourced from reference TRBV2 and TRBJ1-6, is EPEVTQTPSHQVTQMGQEVILRCVPISNHLYFYWYRQILGQKVEFLVSFYNNEISEKSEIFDDQFSVERPDGSNFTLKIRSTKLEDSAMYFCASSDRGNSPLHFGNGTRLTVT.